Listed below are T cell receptor beta chains from one sample, sequenced in a study of monozygotic twins with inflammatory bowel disease. Using the 5' RACE reads, TCRdb records one entry per CDR3 protein without DNA. The sample includes roughly 160,000 distinct CDR3 sequences. The sequenced sample consisted of blood. These receptors originate from a human donor with ulcerative colitis or Crohn's disease, or a healthy co-twin of an affected twin (not recorded which). Each CDR3 is given with its conserved first and last residue.

>TRBJ2-1|TRBV20-1
CSEGGSGGGDEQFF
>TRBJ2-7|TRBV20-1
CSASSGGSFYEQYF
>TRBJ2-3|TRBV19
CASSIRGNPNTQYF
>TRBJ2-6|TRBV7-8
CASSLAPSGANVLTF
>TRBJ2-7|TRBV6-2/TRBV6-3
CASSYLAGDTYEQYF
>TRBJ2-1|TRBV6-5
CASSYPIGTSGSVEQFF
>TRBJ2-6|TRBV11-2
CASSPARSGKASGANVLTF
>TRBJ1-1|TRBV20-1
CSARPGTSEAFF
>TRBJ2-3|TRBV20-1
CSALSLAGGGDTQYF
>TRBJ1-1|TRBV28
CASSLPIPTANTEAFF
>TRBJ1-1|TRBV28
CASSAETGENTEAFF
>TRBJ2-1|TRBV25-1
CASSAVGLAGNEQFF
>TRBJ2-5|TRBV7-2
CASSRGGPGLAGQETQYF
>TRBJ2-3|TRBV5-1
CASRIAGGATDTQYF
>TRBJ1-5|TRBV29-1
CSVGMTASQPQHF